This record concerns one T cell receptor (beta chain) sequence. This clonotype was found once. Its antigen is currently not known. Per-base qualities were not stored, and no clone one base away is much larger. One read gives only weak evidence. Libraries of naive CD8 T cells were built from around 20,000 to 1,000,000 sorted cells, with 10%, 30% or 50% of the purified RNA used. Naive CD8 T cells, defined as CD8+CD4-CCR7+CD45RA+, were FACS-sorted into RLT Plus buffer on a BD FACSAria II. To test detection sensitivity, Jurkat RNA equivalent to nine to ten TCR copies was spiked into samples of about 20,000-1,100,000 naive CD8 T cells. Enrichment of CD8 T cells was done with RosetteSep CD8+ T Cell Enrichment Cocktail plus Ficoll-Paque, and ACK red cell lysis came afterward. The sample comes from a study of molecular identifiers for immune sequencing clone quantification (dated by TCRdb to 2016 to 2019). At the level of the whole study: For a replicate experiment, RNA from roughly 20,000 or 100,000 naive CD8 T cells was divided into five aliquots, of which four were sequenced. This methods study benchmarked molecular-identifier clustering-based TCR repertoire sequencing (MIDCIRS) and TCR RNA copy counting, using CD8 T cells to do so.

The V end loses 8 bases and the J end loses 2 bases, and a stretch of 16 bases separates them. The CDR3 has 15 amino acids, counting the end cysteine and phenylalanine. Kept here is only the CDR3 DNA, which spans 45 bases and is read in frame from base 1. Looking up the germline V gene yields CDR1 MNHEY and CDR2 SVGEGT. Broader findings and caveats from the paper: Around 2.8 recovered TCR RNA copies per cell were obtained by modeling, versus roughly 9.1 by digital PCR, implying a capture efficiency of 25% to 30%. Naive libraries contained spiked-in Jurkat TCR RNA (roughly 10 copies' worth), which is not part of the donor repertoire. A single cell's worth of spiked-in Jurkat TCR RNA was reported detectable even among approximately 930,000 naive CD8 T cells. In CMV-specific effector cells, over 98% of molecules were held by clones above 20 RNA copies, whereas under 1% of molecules were held by such clones in naive cells. Highly expanded clone sizes could be underestimated if identical TCR molecules share a barcode. Without barcode sub-clustering, chimeric consensus sequences inflated TCR diversity; chimeras reached as high as 47%.

The receptor library was made with PCR. The instrument was a NextSeq 500. Bulk TCR libraries were generated as previously described, with the TCR primers listed in Table S5 used. Total RNA was purified with the Qiagen AllPrep DNA/RNA kit. Before analysis, reads from multiple sequencing runs of the same library were pooled. Per the authors' processing: Reads were retained only if their TCR constant sequence matched exactly, and those retained reads were trimmed to 150 nt and grouped according to their 12-nt molecular barcodes. Within each barcode group, reads were sub-clustered at a 15% Levenshtein threshold, and quality-weighted consensus sequences were built per RNA molecule. Non-functional sequences were removed, as were lower-count sequences one edit away from another. On the basis of fitting two negative binomial distributions, barcode sub-clusters with fewer than 20% of the maximum read count were discarded. The raw public data were reprocessed by TCRdb itself: fastp quality trimming at Q25, MiXCR clonotype calling, in-frame beta chains only. For every CDR3 protein sequence, its rows merge into one entry that carries the most common genes and DNA. TCRdb, not the original authors, processed these V and J calls. The sample table lists hundreds of thousands of distinct CDR3 sequences, less than 30% of them with a count of one. In total, the top ten clones hold about 0.84% of the sample.

This chain is built from TRBV6-2 or TRBV6-3 and TRBJ2-1, and possibly TRBD2, on 5 matching bases. The TCR comes from a human donor in good health. Some libraries in this study had Jurkat cell RNA spiked in. The specimen was naive CD8+ T cells from blood, with Jurkat cell RNA spiked in. This specimen's cell subset or site label, interpreted: FACS-sorted CD8+CD4-CCR7+CD45RA+ naive T cells. CDR3 reads: CASPRRGRAYNEQFF. The sequenced DNA: TGTGCCAGCCCCCGGCGCGGGCGCGCCTACAATGAGCAGTTCTTC.